A single T cell receptor (beta chain) is shown here with its context. Unmatched junction bases numbered 14, after V lost 0 bases and J lost 2 bases. Germline V gene sequence: CDR1 SGDLS, CDR2 YYNGEE. This CDR3 has 18 amino acids. The data originate from a study of control samples from healthy donors and cancer patients. The repertoire was sequenced with immunoSEQ multiplex PCR; TCRdb's copy has only in-frame clones and lacks some. The sample shows approximately 70,000 clones, approximately 89% of them seen only once. The gene calls are TRBV9 and TRBJ2-7, with TRBD1 matching 7 bases. Input material: PBMCs. This TCR was sampled from a man in his fifties or sixties with colorectal cancer. The CDR3 DNA reads TGTGCCAGCAGCGTAGTCTCTTCCCCACCGGGACAGACCTACGAGCAGTACTTC. This encodes CASSVVSSPPGQTYEQYF.